The rows below give T cell receptor beta chains drawn from one sample of a study of early T cells in non-severe SARS-CoV-2 infection. In TCRdb, the 5' RACE reads were re-called with MiXCR into one record per CDR3 protein. The profile covers around 77,000 distinct CDR3 sequences, with around a tenth appearing a single time and about 7.1% taken by the ten largest. The specimen comprised whole blood, sampled at baseline. The receptors were gathered from an adult who was a healthcare worker with PCR-confirmed SARS-CoV-2 infection or an uninfected control (not recorded which). CDR3s include the opening cysteine and the closing phenylalanine or tryptophan. D genes are given only for firm matches. Expanded clones are given a class, and other clones once, few, many or no size at all.

j_call | d_call | clone_size | v_call | cdr3_aa | cdr3_nt
TRBJ2-7 | . | few | TRBV5-1 | CASSLVMQSYEQYF | TGCGCCAGCAGCTTGGTGATGCAGTCCTACGAGCAGTACTTC
TRBJ2-3 | TRBD1 | . | TRBV10-3 | CAISMGQGSDTQYF | TGTGCCATCAGTATGGGACAGGGTTCAGATACGCAGTATTTT
TRBJ2-1 | . | many | TRBV5-1 | CASSLYGGNEQFF | TGCGCCAGCAGCTTGTACGGGGGCAATGAGCAGTTCTTC
TRBJ2-7 | TRBD1 | . | TRBV18 | CASSNNRGPYEQYF | TGTGCCAGCTCAAATAACAGGGGGCCCTACGAGCAGTACTTC
TRBJ1-1 | . | few | TRBV5-5 | CASSFSDGGTEAFF | TGTGCCAGCAGCTTTTCGGACGGGGGCACTGAAGCTTTCTTT
TRBJ1-4 | . | many | TRBV11-2 | CASSPLLGAVGLFF | TGTGCCAGCAGCCCACTGCTGGGGGCGGTGGGTCTGTTTTTT
TRBJ2-3 | . | . | TRBV27 | CASRHFSLRGRGTDTQYF | TGTGCCAGCAGGCACTTTAGTCTCAGGGGACGGGGCACAGATACGCAGTATTTT
TRBJ2-3 | . | medium-sized | TRBV10-3 | CAMGYTDTQYF | TGTGCCATGGGATACACAGATACGCAGTATTTT
TRBJ2-7 | . | . | TRBV11-2 | CASSLGQGGQSYEQYF | TGTGCCAGCAGCTTAGGCCAGGGAGGCCAGAGCTACGAGCAGTACTTC
TRBJ1-6 | . | . | TRBV9 | CASSEGQGSPYNSPLHF | TGTGCCAGCAGCGAGGGCCAGGGTAGTCCCTATAATTCACCCCTCCACTTT
TRBJ2-7 | . | many | TRBV10-3 | CAISDYAASYEQYF | TGTGCCATCAGTGATTATGCAGCCTCCTACGAGCAGTACTTC
TRBJ2-7 | . | many | TRBV7-8 | CASSLRYEQYF | TGTGCCAGCAGCTTACGTTACGAGCAGTACTTC
TRBJ2-3 | . | few | TRBV7-8 | CASSLGVGADTQYF | TGTGCCAGCAGCTTAGGGGTGGGAGCGGATACGCAGTATTTT
TRBJ2-2 | TRBD2 | few | TRBV2 | CATRLAGNTGELFF | TGTGCCACCCGACTAGCGGGGAACACCGGGGAGCTGTTTTTT
TRBJ2-1 | . | . | TRBV2 | CASNSNGYNEQFF | TGTGCCAGCAACTCCAACGGCTACAATGAGCAGTTCTTC
TRBJ1-6 | . | many | TRBV10-3 | CAISELGRDDSPLHF | TGTGCCATCAGTGAGCTCGGGAGAGATGATTCACCCCTCCACTTT
TRBJ2-3 | TRBD1 | . | TRBV6-1 | CASSEGTGVDTQYF | TGTGCCAGCAGTGAAGGGACAGGGGTCGATACGCAGTATTTT
TRBJ1-1 | . | few | TRBV6-1 | CASSGGREFSTEAFF | TGTGCCAGCAGTGGGGGCCGGGAGTTTAGCACTGAAGCTTTCTTT
TRBJ2-3 | TRBD1 | few | TRBV5-4 | CASSREVGQGRDTQYF | TGTGCCAGCAGCAGGGAGGTGGGACAGGGGAGGGATACGCAGTATTTT
TRBJ2-5 | TRBD2 | few | TRBV20-1 | CSAPTSGKETQYF | TGCAGTGCTCCGACTAGCGGGAAAGAGACCCAGTACTTC
TRBJ2-7 | TRBD1 | few | TRBV7-2 | CASSLLGQGYYEQYF | TGTGCCAGCAGCTTACTTGGACAGGGATACTACGAGCAGTACTTC
TRBJ2-2 | TRBD2 | . | TRBV4-3 | CASSQDPSGGELFF | TGCGCCAGCAGCCAAGACCCTAGCGGGGGGGAGCTTTTTTTT